The 16 T cell receptor beta chains below were found in one sample sequenced in a study of T-cell memory formation after mild COVID-19. TCRdb reprocessed the 5' RACE reads via MiXCR and lists one record per CDR3 protein. The repertoire includes roughly 450,000 distinct CDR3 sequences, roughly 20% of them detected once, and 9% to 15% sits in the top ten. The material sequenced was PBMCs or a T cell subset sorted from them (not recorded which). The origin of the receptors is an adult woman who had mild COVID-19 (a few samples of this study predate the infection). Cell type and time point are not known.

This clonotype was counted ten times or more. The CDR3 reads CASIRGVSYNEQFF. For the CDR3, the DNA is TGTGCCAGCATCCGCGGAGTCTCCTACAATGAGCAGTTCTTC. The V gene is TRBV2, the J gene TRBJ2-1; D gene uncertain. This CDR3 contains 14 residues. V lost 7 bases and J lost 0, with 10 bases in between. Germline CDR1 is SNHLY and CDR2 is FYNNEI.

This clonotype was observed a handful of times. The chain joins TRBV5-1 to TRBJ1-4; no firm D call. V lost 6 bases and J 0 bases, leaving 12 bases between the germline ends. The CDR3 consists of 15 residues. Germline lookup yields CDR1 SGHRS and CDR2 YFSETQ. The CDR3 DNA follows: TGCGCCAGCACTAGCTATGATGCAACTAATGAAAAACTGTTTTTT. Its translation is CASTSYDATNEKLFF.

This clonotype was seen ten or more times. The chain carries TRBV3-1 and TRBJ2-2, with 8 positions matching TRBD2. CDR1 is LGHDT, CDR2 YNNKEL, per germline (reference sequence). This CDR3 is built from 15 residues. J was trimmed by 6 bases and V by 4 bases; bases with no gene match: 7. This chain's CDR3 is CASSPTSALAGELFF. In DNA, the CDR3 is TGTGCCAGCAGCCCGACTAGCGCCCTTGCCGGGGAGCTGTTTTTT.

The J gene is TRBJ1-1, the V gene TRBV5-1; D ambiguous. This CDR3 comprises 16 residues. From germline, CDR1 is SGHRS and CDR2 YFSETQ. Trimming removed 0 bases from V and 1 base from J, with 13 bases in between. CDR3 amino acids: CASSLVWARENTEAFF. DNA of the CDR3: TGCGCCAGCAGCTTGGTGTGGGCTCGGGAGAACACTGAAGCTTTCTTT.

The chain couples TRBV12-3 or TRBV12-4 to TRBJ2-7; no definite D call. Trimming stripped 4 bases from V and 4 bases from J, with 14 bases between. The length of the CDR3 is 14 residues. CDR3 sequence (DNA): TGTGCCAGCAGTTCTCGGCAGGCCACTTACGAGCAGTACTTC. Protein: CASSSRQATYEQYF.

This clonotype was found a few times. J is TRBJ2-7 and V is TRBV5-1; 10 bases line up with TRBD2. The ends lost 5 bases at V and 4 bases at J; junction bases unmatched: 9. CDR1 SGHRS and CDR2 YFSETQ come from the germline V gene. The CDR3 is made up of 15 amino acids. This CDR3 reads CASRRTLAGVYEQYF. CDR3 DNA: TGCGCCAGCAGACGCACCCTAGCGGGGGTATACGAGCAGTACTTC.

The genes are TRBV7-3 and TRBJ1-6; 9 nucleotides align to TRBD1. This CDR3 has 15 amino acids. V dropped 5 bases and J dropped 6; count of bases not matched to a gene: 5. Per the germline V gene, CDR1 is SGHTA and CDR2 is FQGTGA. The CDR3 region is CASSPTGGSNSPLHF. The CDR3 DNA follows: TGTGCCAGCAGCCCCACAGGGGGCTCTAATTCACCCCTCCACTTT. Full variable domain (remainder filled in from reference TRBV7-3 and TRBJ1-6): GAGVSQTPSNKVTEKGKYVELRCDPISGHTALYWYRQSLGQGPEFLIYFQGTGAADDSGLPNDRFFAVRPEGSVSTLKIQRTERGDSAVYLCASSPTGGSNSPLHFGNGTRLTVT.

This chain joins TRBV4-3 and TRBJ2-7; D possibly uses TRBD1 or TRBD2 (5 bases each). Germline CDR1 and CDR2: LGHNA and YSLEER. This CDR3 region has 14 residues. Trimming left V 4 bases short and J 2 bases short, with 12 bases between. The CDR3 loop is CASSLGRETYEQYF. The CDR3 DNA follows: TGCGCCAGCAGCCTTGGCAGGGAGACCTACGAGCAGTACTTC.

This clonotype turned up a few times. This chain uses TRBV7-9 with TRBJ1-6; D possibly corresponds to TRBD1 (6 bases). Germline V lookup: CDR1 SEHNR, CDR2 FQNEAQ (reference sequence). This CDR3 is 18 amino acids long. Between the trimmed V and J ends, which lost 4 bases and 8 bases, there was a span of 24 bases. The CDR3 DNA reads as TGTGCCAGCAGCTCCCTGAGCCGAAACAGGGTTCGGGATTCACCCCTCCACTTT. Translation gives CASSSLSRNRVRDSPLHF.

This clonotype was picked up a small number of times. The chain links TRBV12-3 or TRBV12-4 to TRBJ2-7, with 9 bases matching TRBD2. The junction had 4 bases not matched to a gene; V was cut back by 1 base and J by 3 bases. This CDR3 is built from 15 residues. The CDR3 DNA is TGTGCCAGCAGTTTAGTGGTTAGCGGGAGCTACGAGCAGTACTTC. Translated, it gives CASSLVVSGSYEQYF.

The chain links TRBV5-1 to TRBJ2-1; D tentatively fits TRBD1 or TRBD2 (5 bases each). From germline, CDR1 is SGHRS and CDR2 YFSETQ. CDR3 length: 12 amino acids. Trimming left V 0 bases short and J 9 bases short, with 7 bases between. For the CDR3, the DNA is TGCGCCAGCAGCTTGGTCGGGGCTGAGCAGTTCTTC. It yields the protein CASSLVGAEQFF.

The sample holds many counts of this clonotype. The chain couples TRBV6-5 to TRBJ2-1, with D possibly being TRBD2 (6 bases). Trimming took 8 bases from V and 9 from J, leaving 17 bases between them. Germline lookup yields CDR1 MNHEY and CDR2 SVGAGI. The CDR3 totals 13 residues. The CDR3 DNA reads as TGTGCCAGCCGAGGAGCTAGCGCGGGTGAGCAGTTCTTC. Translation gives CASRGASAGEQFF.

This clonotype has a count of ten or more. V is TRBV15 and J is TRBJ2-7; maybe TRBD1 (6 bases). The V gene lost 1 base and the J gene lost 0 bases, with 7 bases spanning the gap. Germline V gives CDR1 LNHNV, CDR2 YYDKDF (reference sequence). The CDR3 covers 14 residues. CDR3 in DNA: TGTGCCACCAGCAGAGGGACAGCCTCCTACGAGCAGTACTTC. This encodes CATSRGTASYEQYF.

This clonotype came up a few times. This rearrangement joins TRBV4-1 to TRBJ2-3, with D perhaps matching TRBD2 (6 bases). V dropped 0 bases and J dropped 9 bases, with 16 bases sitting between them. The germline gives CDR1 MGHRA, CDR2 YSYEKL. CDR3 length: 15 residues. In DNA form, the CDR3 reads TGCGCCAGCAGCCAAGATGGGAATTCTGGGAGGACGCAGTATTTT. This codes for CASSQDGNSGRTQYF.

V gene TRBV18 combines with J gene TRBJ2-2; TRBD1 might be the D (6 bases). CDR1 is KGHSH, CDR2 LQKENI, per germline. This CDR3 spans 15 amino acids. V lost 6 bases, J lost 5 bases, and 16 bases lay in between. DNA of the CDR3: TGTGCCAGCTCTGAGGACTCTCAGGGGACCGGGGAGCTGTTTTTT. Its translation: CASSEDSQGTGELFF.

Only a few counts were recorded for this clonotype. The V call is TRBV5-6, the J call TRBJ2-2, with a possible D match to TRBD2 (5 bases). Trimming removed 2 bases from V and 5 bases from J, with 10 bases in between. This CDR3 has 14 residues. Germline-derived CDR1 and CDR2 are SGHDT and YYEEEE. The CDR3 DNA is TGTGCCAGCAGCTTCGAACGGGGTACCGGGGAGCTGTTTTTT. Translation: CASSFERGTGELFF.